This T cell receptor (beta chain) came from a study of blood T cell repertoires in COVID-19. Study in general: PBMCs, B-cell-depleted T cells, or T cells were the source of the cDNA or gDNA that made up the material.

TCRdb keeps only in-frame clones here, not all; method: immunoSEQ multiplex PCR. The table has approximately 72,000 clones, 80% to 85% seen once. Per germline, CDR1 SGHDT and CDR2 YYEEEE. Trimming took 4 bases from V and 0 from J; bases not matched to a gene: 6. The CDR3 covers 15 residues. The rearrangement links TRBV5-6 to TRBJ1-2; 7 nucleotides match TRBD1. The sequenced sample consisted of peripheral blood. This sequence originates from a man aged 50-59 years with active COVID-19. The CDR3 loop reads CASSLRQGANYGYTF. The CDR3 DNA follows: TGTGCCAGCAGCCTACGACAGGGAGCTAACTATGGCTACACCTTC. The entire variable domain, with the rest obtained from reference TRBV5-6 and TRBJ1-2, is as follows: DAGVTQSPTHLIKTRGQQVTLRCSPKSGHDTVSWYQQALGQGPQFIFQYYEEEERQRGNFPDRFSGHQFPNYSSELNVNALLLGDSALYLCASSLRQGANYGYTFGSGTRLTVV.